This T cell receptor beta chain was documented in a study of blood T cell repertoires in COVID-19 (dated by TCRdb to the early 2020s). A note on the overall study: Samples covering the acute and convalescent phases of COVID-19 were provided by collaborators in the United States, Italy and Spain. The sample metadata nearly always contained a de-identified subject ID, COVID-19 status, age in years and sex. Where available, HLA class I and class II types were taken from metadata supplied by the sample provider and were not determined by assay-based typing. Subjects who had been exposed to COVID-19, were actively infected with it, or had recovered from it provided the deeply sampled blood TCRbeta repertoires that made up the dataset. The material from the prospective study consisted of cDNA or gDNA derived from T cells, B-cell-depleted T cells, or PBMCs. Samples were obtained from the ongoing ImmuneRACE study (first 160 participants) and from 1,254 subjects provided by 6 global collaborators. A freely available public database, intended as a resource for researchers studying the immune response to SARS-CoV-2, is where the repertoires were released.

Per the germline V gene, SNHLY is the CDR1 and FYNNEI is the CDR2. V is clipped by 4 bases and J by 4 bases, and the sequence between their germline boundaries is 11 bases long. Counted from cysteine to phenylalanine, this CDR3 has 14 amino acids. Only the CDR3 DNA stays, 42 bases, in frame from base 1. Details on this clone: Its binding antigen is unknown. No base qualities exist here, and no much larger clone lies one base off it.

The full study reports these points: How much clinical and demographic metadata was included differed by source and by participant, and the metadata was provided uncurated.

At one collaborating source in Seattle, patients were enrolled during active infection and were followed longitudinally through the course of disease. Whole blood was collected in K2EDTA tubes by collaborating institutions according to the institutions' own protocols. For TCRbeta analysis, collaborators shipped samples in one of three forms: frozen whole blood, isolated PBMCs, or DNA extracted from either of those sample types. TCRbeta CDR3 regions were amplified from genomic DNA using the immunoSEQ Assay, a bias-controlled multiplex PCR. The authors processed their data as follows. The number of nucleated cells in each sample was estimated from the amplification of reference gene primers within the assay. To quantify the absolute abundance of each unique TCRbeta CDR3 rearrangement, sequence reads were collapsed and filtered. Productive Simpson clonality was computed per sample as the square root of Simpson's diversity index over productive rearrangements. TCRdb took over this immuneACCESS table, retaining in-frame rearrangements with V and J assigned. Such tables are incomplete; in checked studies, under half of the missing clones stem from an unresolved V gene, and the remainder is unexplained. D and trimming were read from the DNA, whereas the V and J calls and clone size are those reported in that table. Across this sample there are some 330,000 clones, with approximately 89% seen only once. The ten largest clonotypes hold 1.5% to 2% of the sample.

This receptor was taken from a woman aged 25 to 39 with COVID-19, enrolled during active disease. The material sequenced was peripheral blood. The chain couples TRBV2 to TRBJ1-3; the best D guess is TRBD1, with 6 bases matching. The DNA is TGTGCCAGCAGTGCTAACAGGGCCGGAAACACCATATATTTT. Translated, this gives CASSANRAGNTIYF.